The clone carrying this T cell receptor beta chain was detected a few times. Antigen: not known. The cohort excluded patients with autoimmune disease history or systemic immunosuppression. V lost 2 bases and J lost 1, with 9 bases in between. Looked up from germline, CDR1 is SGHDT and CDR2 is YYEEEE. This CDR3 contains 15 residues. This specimen belongs to a study of OX40 agonist ivuxolimab in advanced cancers. The data were produced by immunoSEQ multiplex PCR, yet TCRdb's version contains in-frame clones alone and is incomplete. The sample shows 55,000 to 80,000 clones, about 88% of them seen only once. Broader study findings: Averaging showed that CD8+ T cells had more expanded clones than CD4+ did. Clonal expansion from baseline to week 6 occurred in both CD4+ and CD8+ T cells.

This TCR derives from an adult with an advanced solid tumor such as melanoma, head and neck, liver or kidney cancer. The gene calls are TRBV5-6 and TRBJ2-2; D gene unclear. The sample was CD4+ or CD8+ T cells sorted from blood, taken in a trial of the OX40 agonist ivuxolimab. The CDR3 sequence: CASSFFARNTGELFF. CDR3 sequence (DNA): TGTGCCAGCAGCTTCTTTGCGAGGAACACCGGGGAGCTGTTTTTT.